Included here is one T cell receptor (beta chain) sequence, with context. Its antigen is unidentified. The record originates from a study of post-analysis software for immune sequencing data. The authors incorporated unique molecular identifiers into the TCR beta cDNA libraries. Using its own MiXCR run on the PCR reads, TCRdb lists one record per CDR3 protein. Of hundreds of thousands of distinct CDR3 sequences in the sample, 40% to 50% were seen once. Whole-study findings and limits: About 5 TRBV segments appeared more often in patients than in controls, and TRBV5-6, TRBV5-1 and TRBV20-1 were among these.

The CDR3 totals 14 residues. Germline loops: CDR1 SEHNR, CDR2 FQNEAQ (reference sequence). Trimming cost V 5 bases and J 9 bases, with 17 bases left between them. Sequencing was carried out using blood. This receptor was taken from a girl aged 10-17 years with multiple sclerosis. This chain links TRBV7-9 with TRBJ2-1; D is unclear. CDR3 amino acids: CASSTTDPNTEQFF. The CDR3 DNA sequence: TGTGCCAGCAGCACGACGGATCCGAATACTGAGCAGTTCTTC.